The next 20 T cell receptor beta chains were all read from a single sample in a study of blood T cell repertoires in COVID-19. TCRdb keeps only in-frame clones here, not all; method: immunoSEQ multiplex PCR. Counted here are 100,000 to 150,000 clones, around 78% occurring once; the ten biggest clones make up 2.3%. The sequenced sample was peripheral blood. These receptors were collected from a man aged 65 to 85 with acute or convalescent COVID-19.

J is TRBJ1-1 and V is TRBV27, with D possibly being TRBD1 (5 bases). The CDR3 totals 15 residues. The germline CDR1 and CDR2 sequences are MNHEY and SMNVEV (reference sequence). The V and J ends lost 5 bases and 4 bases respectively, with 17 bases between them. CDR3 coding DNA: TGTGCCAGCAGTCCCGCCGAGGCAGGGCGCACTGAAGCTTTCTTT. Translated, it gives CASSPAEAGRTEAFF.

The chain combines TRBV6-5 with TRBJ1-4; no firm D call. Trimming removed 6 bases from V and 1 base from J, with 6 bases in between. This CDR3 spans 13 amino acids. In germline, CDR1 is MNHEY, CDR2 SVGAGI. In nucleotides, the CDR3 is TGTGCCAGCAGAGTAGTAACTAATGAAAAACTGTTTTTT. Amino acids: CASRVVTNEKLFF.

This chain's CDR3 is CASSLPDSLYGYTF. The CDR3 DNA follows: TGTGCCAGCTCCCTGCCGGACAGTCTTTATGGCTACACCTTC. The rearrangement joins TRBV18 to TRBJ1-2; weak D call: TRBD1 (6 bases). The V end was cut by 6 bases, the J end by 5 bases, with 16 bases between. The germline V gene encodes CDR1 KGHSH and CDR2 LQKENI. This CDR3 spans 14 amino acids.

The V call is TRBV20-1, the J call TRBJ1-5; 7 bases agree with TRBD1. Trimming removed 5 bases from V and 11 bases from J; junction bases left unmatched: 6. This CDR3 comprises 11 residues. CDR1 DFQATT and CDR2 SNEGSKA come from the germline V gene (reference sequence). CDR3 sequence reads: CSAGGQGAQHF. Here the CDR3 DNA reads TGCAGTGCTGGGGGGCAGGGGGCCCAGCATTTT.

J is TRBJ2-7 and V is TRBV5-8; D unclear. The germline V gene encodes CDR1 SGHTS and CDR2 YDEGEE. The CDR3 consists of 14 residues. V was shortened by 0 bases and J by 2 bases, with 9 bases between the two germline ends. As DNA, the CDR3 is TGTGCCAGCAGCTTGGATACAAATCCCTACGAGCAGTACTTC. Protein sequence: CASSLDTNPYEQYF. Full variable domain (remainder filled in from reference TRBV5-8 and TRBJ2-7): EAGVTQSPTHLIKTRGQQATLRCSPISGHTSVYWYQQALGLGLQFLLWYDEGEERNRGNFPPRFSGRQFPNYSSELNVNALELEDSALYLCASSLDTNPYEQYFGPGTRLTVT.

This chain uses TRBV7-9 with TRBJ2-7; TRBD2 matches at 11 bases. Looked up from germline, CDR1 is SEHNR and CDR2 is FQNEAQ (reference sequence). This CDR3 region has 17 residues. The junction had 14 bases not matched to a gene; V was cut back by 6 bases and J by 4 bases. The CDR3 sequence is CASSPRLAGMYVYEQYF. The CDR3 nucleotides read TGTGCCAGCAGTCCTAGACTAGCGGGGATGTACGTTTACGAGCAGTACTTC.

This clone was recorded a few times. This chain's CDR3 is CASSIRASGGHTDTQYF. CDR3 DNA: TGTGCCAGTAGTATACGGGCTAGCGGGGGTCACACAGATACGCAGTATTTT. The chain is built from TRBV19 and TRBJ2-3; the match to TRBD2 covers 10 bases. The junction had 7 bases not matched to a gene; V was cut back by 2 bases and J by 2 bases. Germline V lookup: CDR1 LNHDA, CDR2 SQIVND (reference sequence). CDR3 length equals 17 residues. The full variable domain, with the rest looked up from reference TRBV19 and TRBJ2-3, is DGGITQSPKYLFRKEGQNVTLSCEQNLNHDAMYWYRQDPGQGLRLIYYSQIVNDFQKGDIAEGYSVSREKKESFPLTVTSAQKNPTAFYLCASSIRASGGHTDTQYFGPGTRLTVL.

The chain recombines TRBV5-1 with TRBJ1-5; D unclear. The CDR3 length is 14 residues. Trimming left V 1 base short and J 2 bases short, with 7 bases between. The germline CDR1 and CDR2 sequences are SGHRS and YFSETQ. The chain's CDR3 is CASSLLGGNQPQHF. CDR3 nucleotide sequence: TGCGCCAGCAGCTTGCTAGGTGGCAATCAGCCCCAGCATTTT.

The chain combines TRBV5-8 with TRBJ1-2; the D gene is possibly TRBD1 (5 bases). The CDR3 has 14 amino acids. Trimming pared 4 bases from V and 4 bases from J, leaving 14 bases between. CDR1 and CDR2 (germline): SGHTS, YDEGEE. The CDR3 loop is CASSVTVSLYGYTF. As DNA, the CDR3 is TGTGCCAGCAGCGTGACAGTGAGCCTCTATGGCTACACCTTC.

The rearrangement joins TRBV7-3 to TRBJ1-2, with 7 bases lining up with TRBD1. V was clipped by 5 bases and J by 5 bases; unmatched bases: 8. In germline, CDR1 is SGHTA, CDR2 FQGTGA. The CDR3 totals 14 residues. In nucleotides, the CDR3 is TGTGCCAGCAGCCCTGGGACAGCATCTTATGGCTACACCTTC. The encoded protein is CASSPGTASYGYTF.

J is TRBJ1-6 and V is TRBV30, with a possible D match to TRBD1 (5 bases). Trimming cost V 3 bases and J 9 bases, with 15 bases left between them. This CDR3 spans 14 amino acids. Germline CDR1 GTSNPN, CDR2 SVGIG (reference sequence). CDR3 sequence (DNA): TGTGCCTGGAGACTGTCGACAGCGGGTTCACCCCTCCACTTT. This gives the protein CAWRLSTAGSPLHF. The full variable domain, completed using reference TRBV30 and TRBJ1-6, is SQTIHQWPATLVQPVGSPLSLECTVEGTSNPNLYWYRQAAGRGLQLLFYSVGIGQISSEVPQNLSASRPQDRQFILSSKKLLLSDSGFYLCAWRLSTAGSPLHFGNGTRLTVT.

This chain joins TRBV10-1 and TRBJ1-2, with 7 nucleotides matching TRBD1. The CDR3 spans 12 residues. Looked up from germline, CDR1 is WNHNN and CDR2 is SYGVQD (reference sequence). The V gene end was trimmed by 10 bases and the J gene end by 10 bases; junction bases not matched to a gene: 12. The CDR3 DNA reads TGCGCCACCGCGCTGGAGAGGGGGCCCTACACCTTC. It encodes CATALERGPYTF.

The chain carries TRBV2 and TRBJ1-6; D possibly corresponds to TRBD1 (6 bases). V was pared by 4 bases and J by 8 bases, with 12 bases between. The CDR3 extends over 14 amino acids. The germline V gene has CDR1 SNHLY and CDR2 FYNNEI. CDR3 bases: TGTGCCAGCAGTGCTCAGGCAGGGGATTCACCCCTCCACTTT. Amino acids: CASSAQAGDSPLHF.

Note on this clone: The junction departs from germline at one end; a sequencing error may be responsible. In the same sample, other DNA sequences code for this CDR3. The V call is TRBV7-3, the J call TRBJ2-2; weak D call: TRBD1 (6 bases). CDR1 and CDR2 (germline): SGHTA, FQGTGA. The length of the CDR3 is 16 residues. The CDR3 protein is CASSLGQGWPTGELFF. DNA of the CDR3: TGCGCCAGCAGCTTAGGGCAGGGGTGGCCCACCGGGGAGCTGTTTTTT.

The gene calls are TRBV5-1 and TRBJ1-2; D is uncertain. The V and J ends lost 0 bases and 5 bases respectively, with 11 bases between them. Germline CDR1 and CDR2: SGHRS and YFSETQ. The CDR3 covers 14 residues. This CDR3 is CASSLDSPPYGYTF. The CDR3 DNA follows: TGCGCCAGCAGCTTGGACAGCCCCCCATATGGCTACACCTTC. The whole variable domain, remainder taken from reference TRBV5-1 and TRBJ1-2, is KAGVTQTPRYLIKTRGQQVTLSCSPISGHRSVSWYQQTPGQGLQFLFEYFSETQRNKGNFPGRFSGRQFSNSRSEMNVSTLELGDSALYLCASSLDSPPYGYTFGSGTRLTVV.

The gene calls are TRBV27 and TRBJ2-7; D may be TRBD2 (6 bases). CDR3 length: 15 amino acids. Germline V gene sequence: CDR1 MNHEY, CDR2 SMNVEV (reference sequence). Trimming pared 3 bases from V and 5 bases from J, leaving 17 bases between. The CDR3 spells CASSFGAGLYDEQYF. CDR3 DNA sequence: TGTGCCAGCAGTTTTGGGGCGGGGCTTTACGACGAGCAGTACTTC.

The chain uses TRBV28 and TRBJ1-5, with D possibly TRBD1 on 5 matching bases. The V gene lost 8 bases and the J gene lost 4 bases, with 15 bases spanning the gap. CDR3 size: 14 residues. Germline values: CDR1 MDHEN, CDR2 SYDVKM. In DNA, the CDR3 is TGTGCCAGCTATCCAGGAAGGGGTAATCAGCCCCAGCATTTT. Amino acid sequence: CASYPGRGNQPQHF.

V and J are TRBV6-1 and TRBJ1-2, with D maybe TRBD1 (6 bases). V shed 2 bases and J shed 4 bases, with 11 bases lying between them. The CDR3 totals 14 residues. Germline CDR1 is MNHNS and CDR2 is SASEGT. CDR3 DNA: TGTGCCAGCAGTGAAACTCAGGGGTCCTATGGCTACACCTTC. This encodes CASSETQGSYGYTF.

This clone was detected a few times. In nucleotides, the CDR3 is TGTGCCAGCAGCTTAGGCGGGACCCGCTACGAGCAGTACTTC. This translates into CASSLGGTRYEQYF. The genes are TRBV7-9 and TRBJ2-7; D is possibly TRBD2 (6 bases). The CDR3 contains 14 residues. Trimming shortened V by 1 base and J by 3 bases, and 10 bases separated the two germline ends. In germline, CDR1 is SEHNR, CDR2 FQNEAQ (reference sequence).

The genes are TRBV5-1 and TRBJ2-2; maybe TRBD1 (5 bases). This CDR3 region has 16 residues. V gave up 3 bases and J gave up 1 base, with 13 bases separating them. The germline V gene encodes CDR1 SGHRS and CDR2 YFSETQ. CDR3: CASSSVPTGNTGELFF. CDR3 in DNA: TGCGCCAGCAGCTCAGTTCCTACAGGGAACACCGGGGAGCTGTTTTTT. Using reference TRBV5-1 and TRBJ2-2 for the parts outside the CDR3, the full variable domain is KAGVTQTPRYLIKTRGQQVTLSCSPISGHRSVSWYQQTPGQGLQFLFEYFSETQRNKGNFPGRFSGRQFSNSRSEMNVSTLELGDSALYLCASSSVPTGNTGELFFGEGSRLTVL.